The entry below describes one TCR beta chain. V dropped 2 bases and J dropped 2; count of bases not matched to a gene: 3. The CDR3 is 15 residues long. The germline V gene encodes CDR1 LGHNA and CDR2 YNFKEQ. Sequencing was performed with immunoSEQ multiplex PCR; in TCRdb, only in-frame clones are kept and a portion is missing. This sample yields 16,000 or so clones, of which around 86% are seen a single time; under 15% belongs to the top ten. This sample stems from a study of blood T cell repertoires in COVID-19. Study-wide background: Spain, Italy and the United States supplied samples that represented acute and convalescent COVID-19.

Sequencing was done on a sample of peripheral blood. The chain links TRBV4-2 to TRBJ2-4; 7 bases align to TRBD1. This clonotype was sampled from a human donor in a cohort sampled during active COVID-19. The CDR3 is CASSQTGATKNIQYF. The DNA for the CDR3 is TGTGCCAGCAGCCAAACAGGGGCTACCAAAAACATTCAGTACTTC.